Below, 8 T cell receptor beta chains from the same sample are listed, as sequenced in a study of CD8 T cells in ankylosing spondylitis. MiXCR, applied by TCRdb to the 5' RACE reads, yields one record per CDR3 protein. The sample consists of about 33,000 distinct CDR3 sequences, more than 9.5% of them appearing once. Specimen: synovial fluid, either unsorted or a sorted T cell fraction (not recorded which). The receptors originated from a male donor with ankylosing spondylitis.

Ten or more counts support this clonotype. The chain links TRBV12-3 or TRBV12-4 to TRBJ2-5, with 10 bases identical to TRBD2. The CDR3 has 16 residues. V was clipped by 6 bases and J by 2 bases; unmatched bases: 9. In nucleotides, the CDR3 is TGTGCCAGCAGCCGAGGACTAGCGGACTTTCAAGAGACCCAGTACTTC. This codes for CASSRGLADFQETQYF.

This clonotype was observed at least ten times. The chain combines TRBV29-1 with TRBJ2-1; D is unclear. The CDR3 consists of 10 residues. The germline V gene has CDR1 SQVTM and CDR2 ANQGSEA. Between the trimmed V and J ends, which lost 7 bases and 3 bases, there was a span of 4 bases. CDR3 amino acids: CSAYYNEQFF. The CDR3 DNA follows: TGCAGCGCCTACTACAATGAGCAGTTCTTC.

This clonotype was detected a few times. The V and J genes are TRBV29-1 and TRBJ2-2; D is uncertain. The germline V gene has CDR1 SQVTM and CDR2 ANQGSEA. With 4 bases removed from V and 0 bases from J, the gap between germline ends came to 9 bases. The CDR3 totals 14 residues. The CDR3 protein is CSVATFANTGELFF. Here the CDR3 DNA reads TGCAGCGTTGCGACCTTTGCGAACACCGGGGAGCTGTTTTTT.

This chain links TRBV3-1 with TRBJ2-7; D unresolved. The length of the CDR3 is 11 residues. V lost 5 bases and J 6 bases, leaving 8 bases between the germline ends. CDR1 is LGHDT and CDR2 is YNNKEL in the germline V gene (reference sequence). The CDR3 reads CASSSWGEQYF. In DNA, the CDR3 is TGTGCCAGCAGCTCTTGGGGCGAGCAGTACTTC.

The chain is built from TRBV20-1 and TRBJ2-2, with a weak D call TRBD2 (5 bases). The CDR3 contains 14 residues. The V and J ends lost 3 bases and 5 bases respectively, with 13 bases between them. CDR1 and CDR2 (germline): DFQATT, SNEGSKA (reference sequence). CDR3 sequence: CSASQSRGTGELFF. The DNA for the CDR3 is TGCAGTGCTAGCCAGAGTCGGGGTACCGGGGAGCTGTTTTTT.

The genes are TRBV5-1 and TRBJ2-4; no clear D gene. CDR3 length equals 15 residues. The V end lost 2 bases, the J end lost 0 bases, and 9 bases lay between the germline ends. Germline V gene data show CDR1 as SGHRS and CDR2 as YFSETQ. This CDR3 is CASSFLPLAKNIQYF. For the CDR3, the DNA is TGCGCCAGCAGCTTTCTTCCCCTAGCCAAAAACATTCAGTACTTC.

This clonotype was recorded a few times. This chain links TRBV20-1 with TRBJ2-4; D not certain. This CDR3 contains 15 residues. V dropped 6 bases and J dropped 0 bases, with 15 bases sitting between them. Germline CDR1 and CDR2: DFQATT and SNEGSKA (reference sequence). DNA of the CDR3: TGCAGTGCCCGGAATCCTGTTCGAGCCAAAAACATTCAGTACTTC. The encoded protein is CSARNPVRAKNIQYF.

The sample holds many counts of this clonotype. The chain recombines TRBV12-3 or TRBV12-4 with TRBJ2-3; D gene unclear. V dropped 3 bases and J dropped 6 bases, with 13 bases sitting between them. This CDR3 contains 14 residues. The CDR3 nucleotides read TGTGCCAGCAGTTTTTTCGGCCGAAGCGATACGCAGTATTTT. Translating it yields CASSFFGRSDTQYF.